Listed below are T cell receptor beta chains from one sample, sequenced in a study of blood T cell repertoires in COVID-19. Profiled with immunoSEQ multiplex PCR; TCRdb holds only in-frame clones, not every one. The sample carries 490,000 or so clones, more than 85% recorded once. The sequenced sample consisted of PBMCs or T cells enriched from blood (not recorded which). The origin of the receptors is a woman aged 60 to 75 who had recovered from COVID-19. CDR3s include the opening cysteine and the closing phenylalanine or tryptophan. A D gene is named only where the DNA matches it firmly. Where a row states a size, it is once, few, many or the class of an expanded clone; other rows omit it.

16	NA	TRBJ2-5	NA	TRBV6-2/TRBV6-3	CASSYSTRHFQETQYF	TGTGCCAGCAGTTACTCGACACGGCACTTCCAAGAGACCCAGTACTTC
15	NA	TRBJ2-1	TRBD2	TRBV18	CASSPGGGPYNEQFF	TGTGCCAGCTCACCGGGCGGGGGGCCCTACAATGAGCAGTTCTTC
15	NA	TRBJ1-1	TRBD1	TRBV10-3	CAISENGQGALQAFF	TGTGCCATCAGTGAGAATGGACAGGGGGCCTTACAAGCTTTCTTT
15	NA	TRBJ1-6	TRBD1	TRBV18	CASSPPTGRTTPLHF	TGTGCCAGCTCACCACCGACAGGGAGGACTACACCCCTCCACTTT
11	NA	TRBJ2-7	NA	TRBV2	CASTVEYEQYF	TGTGCCAGCACCGTAGAATACGAGCAGTACTTC
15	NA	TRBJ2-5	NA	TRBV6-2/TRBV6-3	CASSHDYLRVGTQYF	TGTGCCAGCAGTCACGACTACCTTCGGGTTGGGACCCAGTACTTC
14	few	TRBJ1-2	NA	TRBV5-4	CASSHRGGNYGYTF	TGTGCCAGCAGCCATAGGGGGGGGAACTATGGCTACACCTTC
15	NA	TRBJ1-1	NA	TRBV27	CASRRGGGMNTEAFF	TGTGCCAGCAGGCGTGGGGGGGGAATGAACACTGAAGCTTTCTTT
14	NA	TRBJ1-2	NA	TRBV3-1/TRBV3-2	CASSRTEANYGYTF	TGTGCCAGCAGCCGGACAGAAGCTAACTATGGCTACACCTTC
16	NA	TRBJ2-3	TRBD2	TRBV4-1	CASSLTSGGPPDTQYF	TGCGCCAGCAGCCTCACTAGCGGGGGGCCCCCAGATACGCAGTATTTT
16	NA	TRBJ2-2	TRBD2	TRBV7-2	CASSSSSGGSTGELFF	TGTGCCAGCAGCTCTTCGAGCGGGGGGAGCACCGGGGAGCTGTTTTTT
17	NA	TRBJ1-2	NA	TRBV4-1	CASNLPGTSPANYGYTF	TGCGCCAGCAACTTACCTGGGACATCCCCAGCTAACTATGGCTACACCTTC
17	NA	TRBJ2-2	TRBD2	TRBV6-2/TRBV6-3	CASSPPPFGGDTGELFF	TGTGCCAGCAGCCCTCCCCCTTTCGGGGGGGACACCGGGGAGCTGTTTTTT
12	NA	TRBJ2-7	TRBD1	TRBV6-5	CAGTGGAYEQYF	TGTGCCGGGACAGGGGGAGCCTACGAGCAGTACTTC
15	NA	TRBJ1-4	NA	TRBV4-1	CASSPYRDTNEKLFF	TGCGCCAGCAGCCCGTACAGGGATACTAATGAAAAACTGTTTTTT
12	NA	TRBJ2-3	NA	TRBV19	CASSIQTDTQYF	TGTGCCAGTAGTATACAGACAGATACGCAGTATTTT
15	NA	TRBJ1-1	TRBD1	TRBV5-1	CASSLDGTGTVRAFF	TGCGCCAGCAGCTTGGACGGGACAGGGACGGTAAGGGCTTTCTTT
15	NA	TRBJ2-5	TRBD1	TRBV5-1	CASSPRDRGQETQYF	TGCGCCAGCAGCCCGCGGGACAGGGGGCAAGAGACCCAGTACTTC
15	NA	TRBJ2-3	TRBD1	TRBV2	CANLPSDRATDTQYF	TGTGCCAATCTTCCTTCGGACAGGGCCACAGATACGCAGTATTTT
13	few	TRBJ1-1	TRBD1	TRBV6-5	CASSRQGNTEAFF	TGTGCCAGCAGCAGACAGGGAAACACTGAAGCTTTCTTT
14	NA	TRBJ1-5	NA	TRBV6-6	CASSYAGSDQPQHF	TGTGCCAGCAGTTACGCAGGGTCGGACCAGCCCCAGCATTTT
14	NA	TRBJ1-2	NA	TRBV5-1	CASSGSGKKDGYTF	TGCGCCAGCAGCGGGTCAGGGAAGAAGGATGGCTACACCTTC
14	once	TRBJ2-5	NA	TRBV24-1	CATSDLKVAETQYF	TGTGCCACCAGTGATTTGAAAGTAGCGGAGACCCAGTACTTC
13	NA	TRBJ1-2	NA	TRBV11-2	CASSLDRSYGYTF	TGTGCCAGCAGCTTAGACAGGTCCTATGGCTACACCTTC
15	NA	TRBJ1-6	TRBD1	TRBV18	CASSPLGQNNSPLHF	TGTGCCAGCTCACCACTGGGACAGAACAATTCACCCCTCCACTTT
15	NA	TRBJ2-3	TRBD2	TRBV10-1	CASSSGGAGTDTQYF	TGCGCCAGCAGTAGCGGGGGGGCAGGCACAGATACGCAGTATTTT
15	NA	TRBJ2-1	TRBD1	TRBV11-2	CASSPRQGGSNEQFF	TGTGCCAGCAGCCCTCGACAGGGGGGGAGCAATGAGCAGTTCTTC
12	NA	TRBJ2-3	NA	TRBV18	CASSPYTDTQYF	TGTGCCAGCTCACCCTACACAGATACGCAGTATTTT
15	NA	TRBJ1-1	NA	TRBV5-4	CASSTGQQANTEAFF	TGTGCCAGCAGCACCGGTCAACAGGCGAACACTGAAGCTTTCTTT
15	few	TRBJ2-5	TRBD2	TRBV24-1	CATSVVGGLEETQYF	TGTGCCACCAGTGTGGTGGGGGGGTTAGAAGAGACCCAGTACTTC
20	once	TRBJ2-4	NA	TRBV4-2	CASSQAGRAGASLAKNIQYF	TGTGCCAGCAGCCAAGCCGGCCGCGCGGGGGCCTCTCTAGCCAAAAACATTCAGTACTTC
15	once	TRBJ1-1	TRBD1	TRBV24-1	CATSDSGTGSGEAFF	TGTGCCACCAGTGATTCTGGGACAGGGTCGGGTGAAGCTTTCTTT
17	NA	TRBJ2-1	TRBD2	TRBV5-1	CASSQTSGGSVGSEQFF	TGCGCCAGCAGCCAGACTAGCGGGGGTTCCGTGGGGAGTGAGCAGTTCTTC
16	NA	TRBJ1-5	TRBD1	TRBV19	CASSRDRSNSNQPQHF	TGTGCCAGTAGCAGGGACAGGAGCAATAGCAATCAGCCCCAGCATTTT
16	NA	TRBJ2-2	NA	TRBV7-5	CARNRRPGVNTGELFF	TGTGCCAGAAATAGGCGGCCCGGTGTGAACACCGGGGAGCTGTTTTTT
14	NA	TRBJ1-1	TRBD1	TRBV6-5	CASSPGTGFTEAFF	TGTGCCAGCAGTCCCGGGACAGGTTTCACTGAAGCTTTCTTT
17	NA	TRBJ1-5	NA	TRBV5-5	CASSWGLQVYSNQPQHF	TGTGCCAGCAGCTGGGGCCTGCAGGTTTATAGCAATCAGCCCCAGCATTTT
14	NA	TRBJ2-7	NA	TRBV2	CASSETSQSYEQYF	TGTGCCAGCAGTGAAACTAGCCAGTCCTACGAGCAGTACTTC
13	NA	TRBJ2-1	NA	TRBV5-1	CASSLGLNNEQFF	TGCGCCAGCAGCTTGGGACTCAACAATGAGCAGTTCTTC
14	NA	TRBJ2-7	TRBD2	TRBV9	CASSEGLATYEQYF	TGTGCCAGCAGCGAGGGACTAGCCACCTACGAGCAGTACTTC
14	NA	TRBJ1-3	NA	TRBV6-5	CASRFRSGAGTIYF	TGTGCCAGCAGATTCCGAAGTGGGGCAGGGACCATATATTTT
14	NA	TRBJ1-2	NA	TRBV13	CASRRYQGSGGYTF	TGTGCCAGCAGGCGATACCAGGGTTCGGGTGGCTACACCTTC
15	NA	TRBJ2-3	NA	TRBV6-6	CASSPPRGAGDTQYF	TGTGCCAGCAGTCCACCCCGGGGGGCCGGGGATACGCAGTATTTT
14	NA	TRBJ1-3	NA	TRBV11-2	CASSFRQSGNTIYF	TGTGCCAGCAGCTTCCGACAGTCTGGAAACACCATATATTTT
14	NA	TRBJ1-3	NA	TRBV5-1	CASSLGGTGNTIYF	TGCGCCAGCAGCTTAGGAGGCACTGGAAACACCATATATTTT
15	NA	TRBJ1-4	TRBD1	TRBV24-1	CATSDNRGPDEKLFF	TGTGCCACCAGTGATAACAGGGGGCCAGATGAAAAACTGTTTTTT
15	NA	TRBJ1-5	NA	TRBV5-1	CASSLEPGGNQPQHF	TGCGCCAGCAGCTTGGAGCCAGGGGGCAATCAGCCCCAGCATTTT
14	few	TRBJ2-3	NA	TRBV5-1	CASRLRDFTDTQYF	TGCGCCAGCAGGTTGAGGGACTTCACAGATACGCAGTATTTT
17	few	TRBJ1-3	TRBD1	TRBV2	CASSATGQALPGNTIYF	TGTGCCAGCAGTGCGACGGGACAGGCGTTACCTGGAAACACCATATATTTT
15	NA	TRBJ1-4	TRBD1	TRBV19	CASSLPATGGEKLFF	TGTGCCAGTAGTCTACCGGCCACAGGGGGTGAAAAACTGTTTTTT
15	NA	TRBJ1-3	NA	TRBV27	CASSLRQNPGNTIYF	TGTGCCAGCAGTCTAAGACAGAACCCTGGAAACACCATATATTTT
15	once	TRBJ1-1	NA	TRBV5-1	CASSPRAGANAEAFF	TGCGCCAGCAGCCCAAGGGCGGGGGCGAATGCTGAAGCTTTCTTT
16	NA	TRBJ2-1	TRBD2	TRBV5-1	CASSPGGAARWDEQFF	TGCGCCAGCAGCCCGGGGGGGGCAGCTAGATGGGATGAGCAGTTCTTC